These 9 T cell receptor beta chains came from one sample sequenced in a study of blood T cells in healthy people across ages. A sample-barcoded 5' primer and a J-beta primer mix were used in a second PCR of roughly 6 to 11 cycles. In TCRdb, the 5' RACE reads were re-called with MiXCR into one record per CDR3 protein. Of 540,000 or so distinct CDR3 sequences listed, 24% are singletons. The sample was also reused in another study, on T cells of mothers and their children.

The sequenced sample consisted of blood. Receptors originate from a boy aged 10-17 years in good health.

The rearrangement joins TRBV20-1 to TRBJ2-1; weak D call: TRBD1 (5 bases). The germline gives CDR1 DFQATT, CDR2 SNEGSKA (reference sequence). This CDR3 has 15 residues. V was cut by 5 bases and J by 0 bases, with 14 bases left in between. The CDR3 nucleotides read TGCAGTGCTCCGAGGTACAGGTCCTCCTACAATGAGCAGTTCTTC. Protein product: CSAPRYRSSYNEQFF.

This clonotype was counted once. The rearrangement links TRBV3-1 to TRBJ2-2; no reliable D call. Per germline, CDR1 LGHDT and CDR2 YNNKEL (reference sequence). Between the trimmed V and J ends, which lost 5 bases and 3 bases, there was a span of 4 bases. This CDR3 is 12 amino acids long. CDR3: CASSYHTGELFF. The DNA of the CDR3 is TGTGCCAGCAGCTATCACACCGGGGAGCTGTTTTTT.

This clonotype was seen repeatedly, ten times or more. This sequence joins TRBV28 and TRBJ2-1; TRBD1 aligns across 12 bases. Germline CDR1 and CDR2: MDHEN and SYDVKM. V shed 5 bases, J shed 10 bases, and the junction held 9 bases outside the gene matches. The CDR3 has 15 residues. The CDR3 DNA is TGTGCCAGCAGTCCACCGGGACAGGGGGCATACGAGCAGTTCTTC. Its protein product is CASSPPGQGAYEQFF.

This chain connects TRBV9 to TRBJ2-3, with a weak D call TRBD2 (6 bases). Trimming removed 0 bases from V and 4 bases from J, with 9 bases in between. The CDR3 contains 14 residues. Germline lookup yields CDR1 SGDLS and CDR2 YYNGEE. The CDR3 nucleotides are TGTGCCAGCAGCGTAGGGAGGGCCTCAGATACGCAGTATTTT. Protein: CASSVGRASDTQYF.

J is TRBJ2-3 and V is TRBV19, with 14 bases matching TRBD2. CDR1 is LNHDA, CDR2 SQIVND, per germline (reference sequence). CDR3 length: 17 amino acids. Losses at the gene ends were 6 bases for V and 1 base for J; bases not matched to a gene: 6. CDR3 sequence (DNA): TGTGCCAGTAGCTCCATGGGACTAGCGGGGGGCACAGATACGCAGTATTTT. Translated, it gives CASSSMGLAGGTDTQYF.

This clonotype has a count of ten or more. The V call is TRBV20-1, the J call TRBJ2-5; no clear D. Germline CDR1 is DFQATT and CDR2 is SNEGSKA (reference sequence). The CDR3 spans 16 residues. V was clipped by 0 bases and J by 5 bases, with 19 bases between them. The CDR3 DNA reads as TGCAGTGCTAGAGATGGGTTTGGGCTGGGGATCGAGACCCAGTACTTC. It is translated as CSARDGFGLGIETQYF.

This clonotype was detected a few times. The chain couples TRBV14 to TRBJ2-4; D gene ambiguous. Per germline, CDR1 SGHDN and CDR2 FVKESK. This CDR3 spans 15 amino acids. Trimming took 3 bases from V and 2 from J, leaving 11 bases between them. Here the CDR3 reads CASSQIGSTKNIQYF. CDR3 nucleotide sequence: TGTGCCAGCAGCCAGATAGGGTCTACCAAAAACATTCAGTACTTC.

The V and J genes are TRBV7-2 and TRBJ2-5; D unclear. The J call is doubtful: the DNA matches TRBJ2-1 better. The CDR3 covers 15 residues. Germline-derived CDR1 and CDR2 are SGHTA and FQGNSA. CDR3 DNA sequence: TGTGCCAGCAGCCTAGACGGTTTGACTGGCAATGAGCAGTTCTTC. Protein: CASSLDGLTGNEQFF.

This chain uses TRBV4-2 with TRBJ2-5; D is unresolved. V was shortened by 2 bases and J by 5 bases, with 9 bases between the two germline ends. Germline V gene data show CDR1 as LGHNA and CDR2 as YNFKEQ. The CDR3 has 13 residues. This CDR3 reads CASSQSGSETQYF. CDR3 nucleotides: TGTGCCAGCAGCCAATCTGGATCGGAGACCCAGTACTTC.